This TCR beta chain came from a study of cytomegalovirus exposure and HLA in healthy donors. About the study: There were about 85 million unique TCRs (from HLA-typed donors) in an early data release. The study, taken as a whole, reports: The authors later linked a missense DCLRE1C variant to TCR beta V- and J-gene trimming. Being productive about 87% or about 30% of the time was typical of most TCR beta V segments in an earlier analysis. Some TCR beta chains (roughly 160 of them) were listed as cytomegalovirus-associated.

The PCR was carried out with 60 Vbeta primers and 13 Jbeta primers. Profiled with immunoSEQ multiplex PCR; TCRdb holds only in-frame clones, not every one. Of 200,000 or so clones in the sample, about 81% were seen once. Of note for this clone: The antigen remains unidentified.

CDR1 and CDR2 (germline): PRHDT, FYEKMQ (reference sequence). This CDR3 comprises 17 residues. Between the trimmed V and J ends, which lost 1 base and 4 bases, there was a span of 19 bases. Sequenced: PBMCs. This sequence joins TRBV13 and TRBJ1-2; possible D gene TRBD1, 5 bases. The clonotype was recovered from a woman aged 18-29 years in good health and CMV-seropositive. The CDR3 nucleotides read TGTGCCAGCAGCTTAGTCCCCGGACACTCTATAAGCTATGGCTACACCTTC. Translating gives CASSLVPGHSISYGYTF. Supplemented by reference TRBV13 and TRBJ1-2, the full variable domain reads AAGVIQSPRHLIKEKRETATLKCYPIPRHDTVYWYQQGPGQDPQFLISFYEKMQSDKGSIPDRFSAQQFSDYHSELNMSSLELGDSALYFCASSLVPGHSISYGYTFGSGTRLTVV.